The TCR beta chain under discussion was sequenced for a study of blood T cell repertoires in COVID-19. Sequencing used immunoSEQ multiplex PCR; TCRdb keeps in-frame clones, though not all of them. The table records 95,000 to 100,000 clones, approximately 84% of them present only once. The CDR3 extends over 16 amino acids. The V gene lost 0 bases and the J gene lost 4 bases, with 10 bases spanning the gap. Per the germline V gene, CDR1 is LGHNA and CDR2 is YNFKEQ. The chain joins TRBV4-2 to TRBJ1-6, with no clear D. Sequencing input: peripheral blood. The source of this sequence is a woman older than 75 with acute or convalescent COVID-19. CDR3 region: CASSQDAGSYNSPLHF. CDR3 DNA: TGTGCCAGCAGCCAAGACGCGGGTTCTTATAATTCACCCCTCCACTTT.